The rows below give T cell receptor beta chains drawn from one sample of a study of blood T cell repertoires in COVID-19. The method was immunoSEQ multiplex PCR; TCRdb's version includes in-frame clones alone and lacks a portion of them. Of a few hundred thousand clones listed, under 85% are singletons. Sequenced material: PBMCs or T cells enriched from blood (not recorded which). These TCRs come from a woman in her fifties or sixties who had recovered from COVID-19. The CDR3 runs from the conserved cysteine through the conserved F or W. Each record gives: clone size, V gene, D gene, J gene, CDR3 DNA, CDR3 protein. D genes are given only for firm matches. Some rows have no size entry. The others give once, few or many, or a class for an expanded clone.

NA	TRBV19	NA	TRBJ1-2	TGTGCCAGTAGTCGAGGGCATGCCTTTTATGGCTACACCTTC	CASSRGHAFYGYTF
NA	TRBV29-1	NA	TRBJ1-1	TGCAGCGCCCAGGGTGGGAACACTGAAGCTTTCTTT	CSAQGGNTEAFF
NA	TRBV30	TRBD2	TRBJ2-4	TGTGCCTGGAATGCGGGGGGGCAGAGAAACATTCAGTACTTC	CAWNAGGQRNIQYF
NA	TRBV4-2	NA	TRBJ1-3	TGTGCCAGCAGCCAAGATGTGGTGCGGGTCTACGGTCCCTCTGGAAACACCATATATTTT	CASSQDVVRVYGPSGNTIYF
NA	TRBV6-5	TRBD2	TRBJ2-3	TGTGCCAGCAATCGACTAGCGGGGCTGCGGGATACGCAGTATTTT	CASNRLAGLRDTQYF
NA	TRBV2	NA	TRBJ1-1	TGTGCCAGCACCTCGGGTTCCAACACTGAAGCTTTCTTT	CASTSGSNTEAFF
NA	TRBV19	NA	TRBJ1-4	TGTGCCAGTAGTACCCGGGGTAATGAAAAACTGTTTTTT	CASSTRGNEKLFF
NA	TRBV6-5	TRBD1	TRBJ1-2	TGTGCCAGCAGGCCCGGGACAGGGGGCTTTGGCTACACCTTC	CASRPGTGGFGYTF
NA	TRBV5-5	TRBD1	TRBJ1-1	TGTGCCAGCAGCCCAGGGGGAGGGAACACTGAAGCTTTCTTT	CASSPGGGNTEAFF
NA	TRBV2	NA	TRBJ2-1	TGTGCCAGCAGTCCTCGAGGACTATTTAGCTCCTACAATGAGCAGTTCTTC	CASSPRGLFSSYNEQFF
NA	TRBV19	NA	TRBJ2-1	TGTGCCAGTACTACATGGGGGGGGGCTTACAATGAGCAGTTCTTC	CASTTWGGAYNEQFF
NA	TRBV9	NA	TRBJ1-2	TGTGCCAGCAGCGTTTTTTTGAACGGCTATGGCTACACCTTC	CASSVFLNGYGYTF
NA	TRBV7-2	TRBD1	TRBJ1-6	TGTGCCAGCAGCACCTACCTCGGGACAGTAGATTCACCCCTCCACTTT	CASSTYLGTVDSPLHF
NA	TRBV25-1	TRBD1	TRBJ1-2	TGTGCCAGCGCCCAGGACAGGGTTCACGGCTACACCTTC	CASAQDRVHGYTF
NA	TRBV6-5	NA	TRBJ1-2	TGTGCCAGCAGTTACGGGACTGTCTATGGCTACACCTTC	CASSYGTVYGYTF
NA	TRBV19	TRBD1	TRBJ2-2	TGTGCCAGTACCCTGATGACAGGGGCCACCGGGGAGCTGTTTTTT	CASTLMTGATGELFF
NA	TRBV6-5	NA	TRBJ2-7	TGTGCCAGCAGTTACAGGGCATCGGGGTACGAGCAGTACTTC	CASSYRASGYEQYF
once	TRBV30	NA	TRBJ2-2	TGTGCCTGGAGTGTACTCTCGGGACACAACACCGGGGAGCTGTTTTTT	CAWSVLSGHNTGELFF
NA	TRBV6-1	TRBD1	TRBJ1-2	TGTGCCAGCAGGGAAGTGACAGGGGGCTTCTATGGCTACACCTTC	CASREVTGGFYGYTF
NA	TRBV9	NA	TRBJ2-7	TGTGCCAGCAGCGCAAGTCCAGGATCCGAGCAGTACTTC	CASSASPGSEQYF
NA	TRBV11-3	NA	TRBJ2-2	TGTGCCAGCAGCTTAGATCCCGGGAGAGTAGGAGACACCGGGGAGCTGTTTTTT	CASSLDPGRVGDTGELFF
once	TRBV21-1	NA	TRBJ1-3	TGTGCCAGCAGCATCCACAGGCCTGACTCTGGAAACACCATATATTTT	CASSIHRPDSGNTIYF
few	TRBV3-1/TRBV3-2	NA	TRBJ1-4	TGTGCCAGCAGCCAAGATTTGGGAGAAGAAAAACTGTTTTTT	CASSQDLGEEKLFF
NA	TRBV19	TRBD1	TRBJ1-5	TGTGCCAGTAGTGCGAGACAGGGAACCAACCAGCCCCAGCATTTT	CASSARQGTNQPQHF
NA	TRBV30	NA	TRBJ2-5	TGTGCCTGGAGCGTACGGGGGACCCACAGCCAAGAGACCCAGTACTTC	CAWSVRGTHSQETQYF
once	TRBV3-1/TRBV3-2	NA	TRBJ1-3	TGTGCCAGCAGCCAAGGCCTCAGGGGAAACACCATATATTTT	CASSQGLRGNTIYF
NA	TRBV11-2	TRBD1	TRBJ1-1	TGTGCCAGCAGCTATGGACAGGGGGCTGAAGCTTTCTTT	CASSYGQGAEAFF
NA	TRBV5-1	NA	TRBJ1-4	TGCGCCAGCAGCTTGGTTTCGGGCAGGGCTTTCGATTATAATGAAAAACTGTTTTTT	CASSLVSGRAFDYNEKLFF
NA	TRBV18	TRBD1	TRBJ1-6	TGTGCCAGCTCGCCACAGGGGTCGGAATCACCCCTCCACTTT	CASSPQGSESPLHF
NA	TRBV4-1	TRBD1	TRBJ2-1	TGCGCCAGCAGCCGAGCCGAGACAGGGCCTTACAATGAGCAGTTCTTC	CASSRAETGPYNEQFF
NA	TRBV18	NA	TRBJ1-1	TGTGCCAGCGCTCCGGTCGAACAGGGTAGGACTGAAGCTTTCTTT	CASAPVEQGRTEAFF
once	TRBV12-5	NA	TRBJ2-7	TGTGCTAGTGGTTTGCCATCGGACTGGGGGCTCGAGCAGTACTTC	CASGLPSDWGLEQYF
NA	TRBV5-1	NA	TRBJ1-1	TGCGCCAGCAGCTGGGGGGACACTGAAGCTTTCTTT	CASSWGDTEAFF
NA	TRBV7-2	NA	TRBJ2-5	TGTGCCAGCAGCTCTAGCCTATTAGCGGCGGAGACCCAGTACTTC	CASSSSLLAAETQYF
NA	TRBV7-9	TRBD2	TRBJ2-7	TGTGCCAGCACCCTTTTAAGGGAGGGTCTTCGGTACGAGCAGTACTTC	CASTLLREGLRYEQYF
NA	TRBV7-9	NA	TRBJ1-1	TGTGCCAGCAGCCCGGACTTTGGGAACCGCGCTGAAGCTTTCTTT	CASSPDFGNRAEAFF
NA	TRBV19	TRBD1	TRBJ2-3	TGTGCCAGTAGTACCGTACAGGGGGGAACGGGTACGCAGTATTTT	CASSTVQGGTGTQYF
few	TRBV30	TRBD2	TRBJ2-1	TGTGCCTGGAGTGTACTAGCGAATGAGCAGTTCTTC	CAWSVLANEQFF
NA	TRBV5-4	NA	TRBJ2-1	TGTGCCAGCAGCTTCAGTCAGTACAATGAGCAGTTCTTC	CASSFSQYNEQFF
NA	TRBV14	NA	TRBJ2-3	TGTGCCAGCAGCCAAGTACGGCGGACTAGCACAGATACGCAGTATTTT	CASSQVRRTSTDTQYF
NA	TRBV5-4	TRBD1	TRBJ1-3	TGTGCCAGCAGCCCTTTGGGACAGGGCTACTCTGGAAACACCATATATTTT	CASSPLGQGYSGNTIYF
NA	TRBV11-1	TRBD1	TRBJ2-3	TGTGCCAGCAGCCCACGGTACGGACAGGGGACAGATACGCAGTATTTT	CASSPRYGQGTDTQYF
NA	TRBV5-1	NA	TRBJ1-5	TGCGCCAGCAGCCCCCGTCCGGGTTTTCAGCAGCCCCAGCATTTT	CASSPRPGFQQPQHF
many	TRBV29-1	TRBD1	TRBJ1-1	TGCAGCGTTGAGGATCCGACAGGGGCTATGAACACTGAAGCTTTCTTT	CSVEDPTGAMNTEAFF
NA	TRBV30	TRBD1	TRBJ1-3	TGTGCCTGGAGGGGGACAGGGGCTGGAAACACCATATATTTT	CAWRGTGAGNTIYF
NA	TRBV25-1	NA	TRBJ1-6	TGTGCCAGCTCTAGGTTCGGATTTAATTCACCCCTCCACTTT	CASSRFGFNSPLHF
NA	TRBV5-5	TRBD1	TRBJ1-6	TGTGCCAGCAGCTCGAAGACAGGGAGCGGATCACCCCTCCACTTT	CASSSKTGSGSPLHF
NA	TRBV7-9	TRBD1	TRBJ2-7	TGTGCCAGCAGTTATGACAGGGCCTACGAGCAGTACTTC	CASSYDRAYEQYF
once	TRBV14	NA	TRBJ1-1	TGTGCCAGCAGCCAAGGTCCCGGCAGGGAAGCTTTCTTT	CASSQGPGREAFF
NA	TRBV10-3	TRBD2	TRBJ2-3	TGTGCCATCAGTCAGCGGGAGGGAGGAACAGATACGCAGTATTTT	CAISQREGGTDTQYF
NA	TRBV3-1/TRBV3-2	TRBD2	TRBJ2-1	TGTGCCAGCAGCCAAGGACTAGCGGAGGTATACAATGAGCAGTTCTTC	CASSQGLAEVYNEQFF
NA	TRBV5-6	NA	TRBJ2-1	TGTGCCAGCAGCGTAACCCTAGCGACGGCCGCCTACAATGAGCAGTTCTTC	CASSVTLATAAYNEQFF